The rows below give T cell receptor beta chains drawn from one sample of a study of ipilimumab plus nivolumab after autologous stem cell transplantation. Using immunoSEQ multiplex PCR, the repertoire was profiled, and TCRdb retains in-frame clones only, with some absent. This sample has some 44,000 clones, with about 88% found just once. The starting material was PBMCs, obtained in a trial of ipilimumab plus nivolumab as post-transplant consolidation. These receptors all stem from a male donor with multiple myeloma. CDR3s include the opening cysteine and the closing phenylalanine or tryptophan. A row's size may be missing; if present it is once, few, many or a size class.

j_call,clone_size,v_call,cdr3_aa
TRBJ2-5,NA,TRBV2,CASAGQGETQYF
TRBJ1-6,NA,TRBV5-1,CASSQQGENSPLHF
TRBJ2-7,NA,TRBV9,CASSVDSTYEQYF
TRBJ2-4,once,TRBV6-1,CASSEGVSTKNIQYF
TRBJ2-3,NA,TRBV5-1,CASRPQGLSTDTQYF
TRBJ1-5,NA,TRBV28,CASSSWGDNQPQHF
TRBJ2-3,NA,TRBV2,CASTLAGASTDTQYF
TRBJ1-1,NA,TRBV5-1,CASSLSQGSTEAFF
TRBJ1-6,NA,TRBV19,CASSIEGRGSPLHF
TRBJ2-2,once,TRBV9,CASSVSGTGSTGELFF
TRBJ1-1,NA,TRBV7-2,CASSLLTVNTEAFF
TRBJ2-7,NA,TRBV5-6,CASRRTSASSYEQYF
TRBJ1-2,NA,TRBV7-9,CASSFLAGIGGYTF
TRBJ1-5,NA,TRBV28,CASSLDAGATTNQPQHF
TRBJ2-6,once,TRBV28,CASTHTGAGANVLTF
TRBJ2-2,NA,TRBV5-6,CASSLAWQFTGELFF
TRBJ1-2,NA,TRBV7-3,CASSGTGSLKGTF
TRBJ2-2,NA,TRBV7-2,CASRASGGAHGELFF
TRBJ1-2,NA,TRBV10-3,CAIGDEKNYGYTF
TRBJ2-7,NA,TRBV5-4,CASSSQGTSGKEYF
TRBJ1-1,NA,TRBV7-3,CASSLKGGTEAFF
TRBJ1-2,NA,TRBV12-5,CASDPGGHYGYTF
TRBJ1-4,NA,TRBV28,CASSGMTGGHEKLFF
TRBJ2-2,NA,TRBV11-2,CASSIGQGALTGELFF
TRBJ1-5,NA,TRBV10-3,CAISEPSGNQPQHF
TRBJ1-2,NA,TRBV7-2,CASSLNAAGYTF
TRBJ1-1,NA,TRBV29-1,CSVFPHMGGAVNTEAFF
TRBJ2-3,NA,TRBV9,CASSVEGRGRYLNTDTQYF
TRBJ1-5,few,TRBV2,CASTGPRQPQHF
TRBJ2-1,NA,TRBV27,CASSPGRELLFGYEQFF
TRBJ1-1,NA,TRBV11-2,CASSPGFPGTENTEAFF
TRBJ2-1,NA,TRBV9,CASSVGGWDEQFF
TRBJ1-6,NA,TRBV28,CASRPGLSPLHF
TRBJ2-5,NA,TRBV28,CASSLAPGQGQETQYF
TRBJ2-2,NA,TRBV28,CASIEGQGAGELFF
TRBJ1-2,NA,TRBV11-2,CASSPIPAYGYTF
TRBJ1-5,NA,TRBV4-1,CASSQVGGAGQPQHF
TRBJ1-1,NA,TRBV27,CASSFLDPGGISFF
TRBJ1-4,NA,TRBV6-1,CASSEDGGYEKLFF
TRBJ2-3,NA,TRBV27,CASRWGGTQYF
TRBJ1-2,NA,TRBV7-9,CASSSEVGGGHVSGYTF
TRBJ2-5,NA,TRBV9,CASSAYDLGTTKETQYF
TRBJ2-1,NA,TRBV4-1,CASSTRVYNEQFF
TRBJ2-3,NA,TRBV6-5,CASSYSAGTTDTQYF
TRBJ1-1,NA,TRBV18,CASSPQENTEAFF
TRBJ1-2,once,TRBV5-6,CASSLFAGKKGYTF
TRBJ2-7,NA,TRBV2,CASGVELTGYEQYF
TRBJ2-1,NA,TRBV27,CASSYPNSGGPYEQFF
TRBJ2-7,NA,TRBV29-1,CSVGLGATYEQYF
TRBJ1-5,NA,TRBV27,CASSPRGGDTYQPQHF
TRBJ2-3,few,TRBV10-1,CASSPSGRGSTDTQYF
TRBJ1-2,NA,TRBV19,CATRWTTNYGYTF
TRBJ2-3,NA,TRBV6-1,CASSDLTSGRWADTQYF
TRBJ2-1,once,TRBV4-1,CASSQSQQGYNEQFF
TRBJ1-2,NA,TRBV2,CATEPGFYGYTF
TRBJ2-3,NA,TRBV14,CASSPGGQGDTQYF
TRBJ1-2,NA,TRBV30,CASTGDENYGYTF
TRBJ2-1,NA,TRBV21-1,CASLGSGAYNEQFF
TRBJ2-7,NA,TRBV6-5,CASSYPTGGEQYF
TRBJ2-1,NA,TRBV7-2,CASSWLAGGYNEQFF